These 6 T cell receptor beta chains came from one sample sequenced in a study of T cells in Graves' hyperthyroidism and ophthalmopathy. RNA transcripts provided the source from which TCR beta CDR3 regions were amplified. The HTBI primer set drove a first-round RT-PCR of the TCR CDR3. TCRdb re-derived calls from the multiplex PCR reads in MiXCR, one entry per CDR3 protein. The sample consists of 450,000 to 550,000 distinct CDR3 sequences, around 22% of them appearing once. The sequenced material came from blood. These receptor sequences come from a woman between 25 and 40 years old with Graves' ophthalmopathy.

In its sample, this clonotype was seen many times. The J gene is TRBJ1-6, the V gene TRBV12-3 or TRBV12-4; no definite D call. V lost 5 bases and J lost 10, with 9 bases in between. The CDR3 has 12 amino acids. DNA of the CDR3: TGTGCCAGCAGTCCCGGCGGATCACCCCTCCACTTT. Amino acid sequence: CASSPGGSPLHF.

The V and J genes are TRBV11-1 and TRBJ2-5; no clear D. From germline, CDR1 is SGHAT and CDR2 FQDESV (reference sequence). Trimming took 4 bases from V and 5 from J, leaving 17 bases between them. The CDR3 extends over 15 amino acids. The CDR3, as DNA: TGTGCCAGCAGCTCCGGACCTAGTCAAGGGGAGACCCAGTACTTC. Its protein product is CASSSGPSQGETQYF.

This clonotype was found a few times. The CDR3 DNA reads as TGTGCCAGCTCGACTGGCACGGGGAAAGCTTTCTTT. It is translated as CASSTGTGKAFF. The chain joins TRBV27 to TRBJ1-1; unclear D gene. There are 12 residues in the CDR3. Trimming cost V 8 bases and J 9 bases, with 16 bases left between them. CDR1 and CDR2 (germline): MNHEY, SMNVEV (reference sequence).

Here the CDR3 reads CAIAEGISSYEQYF. The CDR3 DNA reads as TGTGCCATCGCGGAGGGGATAAGCTCCTACGAGCAGTACTTC. The chain is built from TRBV10-3 and TRBJ2-7, with D maybe TRBD2 (6 bases). CDR3 length: 14 residues. Germline CDR1 ENHRY, CDR2 SYGVKD. Trimming took off 8 bases at V and 0 bases at J, with 14 bases between the two ends.

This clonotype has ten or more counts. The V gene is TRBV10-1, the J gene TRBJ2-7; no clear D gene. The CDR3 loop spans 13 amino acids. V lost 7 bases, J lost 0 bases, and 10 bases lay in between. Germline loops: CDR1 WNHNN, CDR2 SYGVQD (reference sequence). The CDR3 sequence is CASMIDYSYEQYF. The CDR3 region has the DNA TGCGCCAGCATGATCGATTACTCCTACGAGCAGTACTTC.

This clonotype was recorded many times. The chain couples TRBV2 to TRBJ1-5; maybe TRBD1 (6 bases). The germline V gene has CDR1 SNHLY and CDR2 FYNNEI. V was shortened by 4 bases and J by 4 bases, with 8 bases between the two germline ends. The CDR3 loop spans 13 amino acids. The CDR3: CASSVQGNQPQHF. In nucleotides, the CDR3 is TGTGCCAGCAGTGTTCAGGGGAATCAGCCCCAGCATTTT.